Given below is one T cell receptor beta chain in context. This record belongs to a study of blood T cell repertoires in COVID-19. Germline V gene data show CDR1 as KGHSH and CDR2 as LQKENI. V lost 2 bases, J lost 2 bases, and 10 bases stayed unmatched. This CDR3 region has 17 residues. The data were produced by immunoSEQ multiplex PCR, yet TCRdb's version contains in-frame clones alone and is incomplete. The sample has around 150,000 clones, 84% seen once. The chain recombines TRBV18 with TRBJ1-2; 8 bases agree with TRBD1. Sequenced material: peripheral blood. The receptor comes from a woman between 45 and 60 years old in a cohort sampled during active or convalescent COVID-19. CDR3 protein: CASSPGQGTVGNYGYTF. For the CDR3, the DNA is TGTGCCAGCTCACCAGGACAGGGAACCGTGGGCAACTATGGCTACACCTTC.